Below, 8 T cell receptor beta chains from the same sample are listed, as sequenced in a study of blood T cell repertoires in COVID-19. Profiling relied on immunoSEQ multiplex PCR, and the TCRdb table lists in-frame clones only, not all of them. The table has fewer than 100,000 clones, about nine tenths seen once. Sequencing used peripheral blood. These receptors all stem from a man aged 50 to 60 with acute or convalescent COVID-19.

The CDR3 loop is CASSPDGGLRSPLHF. In nucleotides, the CDR3 is TGCGCCAGCAGTCCAGATGGGGGCCTCAGGTCACCCCTCCACTTT. The V call is TRBV5-1, the J call TRBJ1-6, with D perhaps TRBD1 (6 bases). From germline, CDR1 is SGHRS and CDR2 YFSETQ. The CDR3 sequence is 15 residues long. The ends were cut back, 5 bases at V and 10 bases at J, with 19 bases in the middle.

This clone was detected once. This rearrangement joins TRBV11-3 to TRBJ2-1; 9 nucleotides line up with TRBD2. Unmatched junction bases numbered 10, after V lost 4 bases and J lost 6 bases. The CDR3 is made up of 16 amino acids. Germline CDR1 is SGHNT and CDR2 is YENEEA. As DNA, the CDR3 is TGTGCCAGCAGCTGCTTAGCGGGAGAGGGATGCAATGAGCAGTTCTTC. Translated: CASSCLAGEGCNEQFF.

The J gene is TRBJ2-2, the V gene TRBV11-2, with 11 bases lining up with TRBD2. Trimming removed 3 bases from V and 3 bases from J; junction bases left unmatched: 3. The CDR3 spans 16 residues. CDR1 SGHAT and CDR2 FQNNGV come from the germline V gene. The CDR3 region is CASSLGTSGHTGELFF. The CDR3 coding sequence is TGTGCCAGCAGCTTGGGGACTAGCGGACACACCGGGGAGCTGTTTTTT.

J is TRBJ2-2 and V is TRBV4-2; D remains unclear. CDR1 and CDR2 (germline): LGHNA, YNFKEQ. CDR3 size: 13 residues. V was pared by 0 bases and J by 6 bases, with 5 bases between. The CDR3, as DNA: TGTGCCAGCAGCCAAGATGGAGCCGGGGAGCTGTTTTTT. Translation gives CASSQDGAGELFF.

This CDR3 is CASKPLAGGYEQYF. In DNA form, the CDR3 reads TGCGCCAGCAAACCGCTCGCGGGAGGCTACGAGCAGTACTTC. This chain links TRBV5-1 with TRBJ2-7, with 8 positions matching TRBD2. V gave up 6 bases and J gave up 3 bases; unmatched junction bases: 8. CDR3 length: 14 residues. The germline V gene has CDR1 SGHRS and CDR2 YFSETQ.

CDR3 amino acids: CASSGTEILDTQYF. CDR3 in DNA: TGTGCCAGCAGCGGGACAGAGATATTAGATACGCAGTATTTT. The chain carries TRBV2 and TRBJ2-3, with 7 bases aligning to TRBD1. Per germline, CDR1 SNHLY and CDR2 FYNNEI. Trimming at V came to 6 bases and at J to 5 bases, leaving 8 bases not matched to a gene. The CDR3 length is 14 residues.

The chain combines TRBV3-1 (or the pseudogene TRBV3-2) with TRBJ2-5; 7 nucleotides match TRBD1. The ends lost 4 bases at V and 5 bases at J; junction bases unmatched: 13. The CDR3 spans 16 residues. Per the germline V gene, CDR1 is LGHDT and CDR2 is YNNKEL (reference sequence). As DNA, the CDR3 is TGTGCCAGCAGCCGCCAAGGGGGCGGTTCGGGGGAGACCCAGTACTTC. Translation: CASSRQGGGSGETQYF.

V is TRBV19 and J is TRBJ2-7; 10 bases agree with TRBD2. Trimming at V came to 3 bases and at J to 5 bases, leaving 4 bases not matched to a gene. In germline, CDR1 is LNHDA, CDR2 SQIVND (reference sequence). CDR3 length: 14 amino acids. The CDR3 bases are TGTGCCAGTAGTATCCTAGCGGGAGTACACGAGCAGTACTTC. It translates to CASSILAGVHEQYF.